The clone carrying this T cell receptor (beta chain) came up many times. The antigen is undetermined. TCRdb re-called the 5' RACE reads with MiXCR, one entry per CDR3 protein. The sample holds more than 250,000 distinct CDR3 sequences, approximately 8.5% seen once. V lost 0 bases and J lost 7; bases outside the gene matches: 5. Germline V CDR1 and CDR2: SQVTM, ANQGSEA. The CDR3 contains 13 residues. The data stem from a study of identical twins. Study observations and caveats: Cord blood beta clonotypes that were abundant carried fewer insertions, and memory repertoires showed no such trend. Invariant populations such as MAIT and iNKT cells could partly muddle zero-insertion analyses.

This same sample was also taken into another study, of yellow fever vaccine responses in identical twins.

Sequencing used memory (CD45RO+) T cells sorted from blood. The rearrangement joins TRBV29-1 to TRBJ1-2; 7 bases match TRBD1. The sequence derives from a woman aged 18-29 years in good health. The CDR3 DNA reads as TGCAGCGTTGAAGAGTCGCCAGGGGGTGGCTACACCTTC. Amino acid sequence: CSVEESPGGGYTF.